The present T cell receptor beta chain was sequenced within a study of T cells in women clearing cervical HPV infection. Study at large: Controls gave blood once infection was undetectable; cases at lesion identification. Case blood was drawn a median about 23 weeks after lesion detection.

Whole-study findings and limits: Cases and controls were distinguished at AUC over 0.75 by richness and V genes.

Details on this clone: Its matching antigen is unknown. The CDR3 end is not reached by the read, which stops 3 residues before it; the germline J gene fills it in.

This table comes from immunoSEQ multiplex PCR, and its TCRdb copy is limited to in-frame clones, with some not included. In total, the table holds more than 40,000 clones. CDR3 length: 11 residues. Trimming removed 9 bases from V and 2 bases from J, with 8 bases in between. Germline V gives CDR1 SGHKS, CDR2 YYEKEE (reference sequence). What was sequenced was blood buffy coat. This receptor was taken from a woman between 18 and 69 years old with a cervical HPV16 infection that either progressed to CIN3+ or cleared (not recorded which). The chain combines TRBV5-5 with TRBJ1-1, with no clear D. CDR3 sequence reads: CANPLNTEAFF. CDR3 bases read: TGTGCCAATCCACTTAACACTGAA.